This entry describes one T cell receptor beta chain. The source of the sample is a study of T cell changes during pregnancy in multiple sclerosis. Clones were sequenced by immunoSEQ multiplex PCR, and TCRdb holds only the in-frame ones, with some missing. The table shows 60,000 to 85,000 clones, with approximately 91% occurring only once. Losses at the gene ends were 3 bases for V and 4 bases for J; bases not matched to a gene: 4. CDR1 and CDR2 (germline): SGHDN, FVKESK. The CDR3 extends over 14 amino acids. The TCR originated in a female donor with multiple sclerosis, enrolled in a pregnancy study. The V call is TRBV14, the J call TRBJ2-3, with 7 positions matching TRBD2. Here the sequenced sample was peripheral blood, taken in the second trimester of pregnancy. The CDR3 DNA reads TGTGCCAGCAGCCACGGGGGGATGGCAGATACGCAGTATTTT. Translating it yields CASSHGGMADTQYF. The full variable domain, completed using reference TRBV14 and TRBJ2-3, is EAGVTQFPSHSVIEKGQTVTLRCDPISGHDNLYWYRRVMGKEIKFLLHFVKESKQDESGMPNNRFLAERTGGTYSTLKVQPAELEDSGVYFCASSHGGMADTQYFGPGTRLTVL.